The following is a TCR beta chain sequence with its context. Per the authors' pipeline: Estimation of nucleated cell counts relied on the amplification of reference gene primers. Method: immunoSEQ multiplex PCR; TCRdb's copy keeps in-frame clones and lacks some. V and J calls and clone size are those listed in that table; D and trimming were worked out from the DNA. This table has tens of thousands of clones, roughly 90% appearing once. These data come from a study of blood T cell repertoires in COVID-19. Across the study: Samples of COVID-19 (acute and convalescent) were obtained from the United States, Italy and Spain. Sources were T cells, B-cell-depleted T cells, or PBMCs; the material itself was cDNA or gDNA.

From germline, CDR1 is LGHNA and CDR2 YSLEER. This CDR3 comprises 17 residues. Trimming removed 2 bases at V and 4 bases at J, with 21 bases between. Source material: peripheral blood. This TCR was sampled from a human donor with active COVID-19. The donor label of this sample is uncertain. This rearrangement joins TRBV4-3 to TRBJ2-7; possible D gene TRBD2, 7 bases. CDR3 sequence reads: CASSQPPRGHGGYEQYF. The CDR3 coding sequence is TGCGCCAGCAGCCAACCCCCCAGGGGCCACGGGGGGTACGAGCAGTACTTC.